Listed here is a single T cell receptor beta chain. This clone was recorded once. Its antigen target is currently unknown. Base-call qualities are not available, and no considerably larger clone is one nucleotide away. Donors were healthy HIV-negative adults with no recently reported acute infections or vaccinations. Every donor was a Caucasian adult living in Nashville, Tennessee, USA. CD4+ T cells were enriched through magnetic negative selection, after which naive cells were positively selected on CD45RA and the remaining negative fraction served as the memory subset. After blood collection by leukapheresis, PBMCs were isolated using Ficoll-Histopaque density gradient centrifugation and then cryopreserved in the vapor phase of liquid nitrogen. Analytical flow cytometry was used to check the purity and quantity of every magnetically sorted T cell population. From each sorted fraction, genomic DNA was isolated and quantified by UV absorbance on a Nanodrop 2000c.

This record comes from a study of shared clonotypes between healthy human individuals (dated by TCRdb to about 2020). For the wider study: A few men and a couple of women, aged 18 to 49 years, made up the cohort. Per donor, three plates each were used for CD4 naive and CD4 memory, two for CD8 naive, and one for CD8 memory. To increase sequencing depth and limit assay-specific biases, different laboratories used diverse techniques to prepare libraries and sequence TCR repertoires. To estimate repertoire size and how much clonotypes are shared between individuals, the study performed deep sequencing of blood TCR repertoires from a handful of healthy adults. Per donor, leukapheresis produced somewhere between about 0.9 and 9.5 billion PBMCs.

TCR CDR3 regions were amplified from genomic DNA by multiplex PCR using the deep immunoSEQ assay. Genomic DNA extracted from each cell subset was distributed evenly over all wells of several immunoSEQ 96-well plates, and each plate served as one replicate. For sorted subsets, around 200 ng genomic DNA, equal to tens of thousands of T cell genomes, was loaded into each replicate PCR. Purified libraries were measured with a Qubit 3.0 fluorometer, size-checked on a Bioanalyzer 2100, and measured again with the KAPA Library Quantification kit. Every immunoSEQ 96-well plate was sequenced on a separate single-read 150-cycle Illumina NextSeq 550 flow cell. Concerning the study's data processing: Because the immunoSEQ output included only junctional sequences and no quality scores, the filtering could not be the same as the filtering used for full-length reads. To assign V/J genes and CDR3, sequences were annotated using PyIR, a Python wrapper for IgBLAST v1.9, with IMGT germline references. Reads were removed for weak V/J assignments (E-value above 1e-6), missing CDR3, stop codons, out-of-frame junctions, or ambiguous translated residues. V3J clonotypes were defined as sequences sharing an identical inferred V gene, J gene, and CDR3 amino acid sequence. The percentage overlap between two repertoires was calculated by dividing the number of shared unique clonotypes by the size of the smaller repertoire. RTK rarefaction, the Chao1 estimator, and Recon v2.1 estimates of unobserved clonotypes were used to assess repertoire richness. Generation probabilities were computed with OLGA for all TCRbeta clonotypes obtained by the gDNA method from a handful of donors. TCRdb holds this immuneACCESS table with in-frame rearrangements only. Some clones are missing; in checked studies, unresolved V genes explain under half, and the rest has no known cause. That table supplies the V and J calls and clone size; D and trimming were determined from the DNA. This sample holds under 550,000 clones; about 95% were observed only once. Clones ranked in the top ten supply about 0.057% of the sample.

Findings and caveats that apply to the study as a whole: Naive subsets generally had larger estimated clonotype richness than memory subsets did. Pairwise subsampling indicated that sequencing depth was expected to affect the degree of clonotype sharing among donors. Clonotypes shared by all four sorted-subset donors showed higher generation probabilities than non-shared clonotypes. Rarefaction of sorted-subset datasets indicated incomplete sequencing despite the large sequencing depth. Across four donors, about 5.2% of naive CD4, around 3.5% of naive CD8, roughly 2.2% of memory CD4, and under 0.45% of memory CD8 clonotypes were shared. The genetic and exposure-history diversity represented was limited by the small number of donors. Sampling was limited to blood, and TCR repertoires in tissue likely differ from TCR repertoires in blood.

The germline V gene supplies CDR1 SGHRS and CDR2 YFSETQ. From the cysteine through the phenylalanine, the CDR3 covers 13 amino acids. Kept here is only the CDR3 DNA, which spans 39 bases and is read in frame from base 1. V is clipped by 2 bases and J by 5 bases, and the sequence between their germline boundaries is 10 bases long. Sequencing was carried out using naive CD4+ T cells sorted from blood. The cell subset or site label here, explained by the study, means: CD45RA+ positively selected. The receptor was derived from a woman in her twenties or thirties in good health. The chain uses TRBV5-1 and TRBJ2-5; the D region possibly corresponds to TRBD2 (5 bases align). CDR3 reads: CASSFSGMETQYF. The base sequence is TGCGCCAGCAGCTTCTCCGGGATGGAGACCCAGTACTTC.